The rows below give T cell receptor beta chains drawn from one sample of a study of CD8 T cells in ankylosing spondylitis. From the 5' RACE reads, TCRdb called clonotypes with MiXCR, one entry per CDR3 protein. The table shows approximately 340,000 distinct CDR3 sequences, with around 15% occurring only once. Material: blood, either unsorted or a sorted T cell fraction (not recorded which). These receptors all come from a male donor with ankylosing spondylitis or in good health (not recorded which). The CDR3 runs from the conserved cysteine through the conserved F or W. The order of the fields is CDR3 length, J gene, D gene, V gene, clone size, CDR3 protein, CDR3 DNA. D genes are given only for firm matches. Clone size is stated in some rows and not others, as once, few, many or a class when expanded.

>14|TRBJ2-3|NA|TRBV29-1|NA
CSLRLPGKADTQYF
TGCAGCTTGCGACTACCCGGGAAGGCAGATACGCAGTATTTT
>13|TRBJ1-2|NA|TRBV2|NA
CASSEGQRYGYTF
TGTGCCAGCAGTGAGGGACAACGTTATGGCTACACCTTC
>15|TRBJ1-1|NA|TRBV5-1|NA
CASSLFGSDNTEAFF
TGCGCCAGCAGCTTGTTCGGTTCAGATAACACTGAAGCTTTCTTT
>13|TRBJ1-6|NA|TRBV12-3/TRBV12-4|few
CASSAMWGGSLHF
TGTGCCAGCAGTGCCATGTGGGGTGGGTCCCTCCACTTT
>15|TRBJ1-2|NA|TRBV3-1|NA
CASSQAPGAPFGYTF
TGTGCCAGCAGCCAAGCCCCAGGGGCCCCCTTTGGCTACACCTTC
>15|TRBJ2-2|NA|TRBV5-1|many
CASSPGHSGTGELFF
TGCGCCAGCAGCCCGGGACACTCAGGAACCGGGGAGCTGTTTTTT
>15|TRBJ2-1|TRBD2|TRBV10-3|few
CAISERRGEGNEQFF
TGTGCCATCAGTGAGAGGCGGGGGGAGGGGAATGAGCAGTTCTTC
>15|TRBJ2-5|NA|TRBV12-3/TRBV12-4|few
CASSSGHPQGETQYF
TGTGCCAGCAGTTCGGGACACCCCCAAGGGGAGACCCAGTACTTC
>14|TRBJ1-1|TRBD1|TRBV12-3/TRBV12-4|NA
CASRTGDMNTEAFF
TGTGCCAGCCGGACAGGGGACATGAACACTGAAGCTTTCTTT
>13|TRBJ1-1|NA|TRBV11-2|NA
CASSPDYNTEAFF
TGTGCCAGCAGCCCCGACTATAACACTGAAGCTTTCTTT
>13|TRBJ1-2|NA|TRBV7-2|NA
CASSLAREYGYTF
TGTGCCAGCAGCTTAGCGCGTGAATATGGCTACACCTTC
>13|TRBJ2-1|TRBD2|TRBV3-1|NA
CASSQERREEQFF
TGTGCCAGCAGCCAAGAAAGGCGGGAGGAGCAGTTCTTC
>15|TRBJ2-2|NA|TRBV7-9|NA
CASSLERVVTGELFF
TGTGCCAGCAGCTTAGAGAGGGTAGTCACCGGGGAGCTGTTTTTT
>14|TRBJ1-1|TRBD1|TRBV29-1|many
CSAGQGGAVTEAFF
TGCAGCGCTGGACAGGGTGGAGCTGTCACTGAAGCTTTCTTT
>12|TRBJ1-1|NA|TRBV12-3/TRBV12-4|few
CASRLTHTEAFF
TGTGCCAGCAGACTAACCCACACTGAAGCTTTCTTT
>15|TRBJ2-5|TRBD2|TRBV20-1|NA
CSAREYGTSRETQYF
TGCAGTGCTAGAGAATACGGGACTAGCAGAGAGACCCAGTACTTC
>13|TRBJ1-1|NA|TRBV10-3|NA
CASWSARNTEAFF
TGTGCCTCCTGGAGCGCCAGGAACACTGAAGCTTTCTTT
>17|TRBJ1-1|NA|TRBV5-1|NA
CASSRFGSITENTEAFF
TGCGCCAGCAGCCGATTTGGTTCAATAACAGAGAACACTGAAGCTTTCTTT
>16|TRBJ2-1|NA|TRBV19|NA
CASSNSGEKSYNEQFF
TGTGCCAGTAGTAACTCAGGGGAAAAGTCCTACAATGAGCAGTTCTTC
>16|TRBJ2-5|NA|TRBV5-1|few
CASSSLPGVSQETQYF
TGCGCCAGCAGCTCACTCCCAGGGGTTTCTCAAGAGACCCAGTACTTC
>16|TRBJ2-4|TRBD2|TRBV12-3/TRBV12-4|few
CASSLNVAGGKNIQYF
TGTGCCAGCAGTTTAAATGTAGCGGGGGGAAAAAACATTCAGTACTTC
>14|TRBJ2-1|NA|TRBV20-1|few
CSASRDTSYNEQFF
TGCAGTGCTTCCCGGGATACTTCCTACAATGAGCAGTTCTTC
>16|TRBJ2-3|TRBD2|TRBV9|NA
CASSVGTSGVTDTQYF
TGTGCCAGCAGCGTAGGTACTAGCGGGGTCACAGATACGCAGTATTTT
>16|TRBJ2-6|TRBD1|TRBV5-6|NA
CASSSYDRAGANVLTF
TGTGCCAGCAGTTCCTACGACAGGGCTGGGGCCAACGTCCTGACTTTC
>14|TRBJ2-2|NA|TRBV5-1|NA
CASSHLRNSGELFF
TGCGCCAGCAGCCACCTCCGGAACAGCGGGGAGCTGTTTTTT
>14|TRBJ1-1|NA|TRBV4-1|many
CASSQGLPNTEAFF
TGCGCCAGCAGCCAAGGTCTCCCGAACACTGAAGCTTTCTTT
>14|TRBJ2-3|NA|TRBV5-1|many
CASSLAQEADTQYF
TGCGCCAGCAGCTTGGCCCAGGAAGCGGATACGCAGTATTTT
>16|TRBJ2-7|TRBD2|TRBV7-2|NA
CASSLGLGLAVYEQYF
TGTGCCAGCAGCTTAGGATTAGGACTAGCGGTTTACGAGCAGTACTTC
>16|TRBJ2-3|NA|TRBV5-5|few
CASSYQHSPTTDTQYF
TGTGCCAGCAGCTATCAACACTCGCCTACAACAGATACGCAGTATTTT
>15|TRBJ2-2|NA|TRBV20-1|few
CSASPAGLWTGELFF
TGCAGTGCTAGCCCGGCAGGGTTGTGGACCGGGGAGCTGTTTTTT
>17|TRBJ1-3|NA|TRBV6-1|NA
CASSVWFGTVMENTVYF
TGTGCCAGCAGTGTCTGGTTTGGAACTGTAATGGAAAACACCGTATATTTT
>14|TRBJ2-7|NA|TRBV24-1|NA
CATSHNPGAYEQYF
TGTGCCACCAGCCACAACCCGGGAGCCTACGAGCAGTACTTC
>12|TRBJ2-2|NA|TRBV28|NA
CASFGNTGELFF
TGTGCCAGCTTTGGGAACACCGGGGAGCTGTTTTTT
>16|TRBJ1-2|NA|TRBV5-1|NA
CASSSRRPGINYGYTF
TGCGCCAGCAGCTCCCGTCGTCCCGGGATTAACTATGGCTACACCTTC
>14|TRBJ1-1|NA|TRBV4-1|NA
CASSQARLNTEAFF
TGCGCCAGCAGCCAAGCACGGTTGAACACTGAAGCTTTCTTT
>14|TRBJ2-7|TRBD2|TRBV20-1|NA
CSARVTSGLYEQYF
TGCAGTGCTAGAGTGACTAGCGGGTTATACGAGCAGTACTTC
>15|TRBJ2-3|TRBD1|TRBV5-1|NA
CASTPRGPSTDTQYF
TGCGCCAGCACCCCAAGGGGGCCTAGCACAGATACGCAGTATTTT
>14|TRBJ2-7|NA|TRBV11-2|NA
CASNNRARPYEQYF
TGTGCCAGCAATAACCGCGCCAGACCCTACGAGCAGTACTTC
>20|TRBJ2-5|TRBD2|TRBV6-4|NA
CASSDSLAGGPLLNQETQYF
TGTGCCAGCAGTGACTCTCTAGCGGGGGGGCCTTTGCTTAATCAAGAGACCCAGTACTTC
>14|TRBJ2-3|NA|TRBV20-1|many
CSARGDQGFDTQYF
TGCAGTGCTAGAGGAGACCAGGGTTTCGATACGCAGTATTTT
>14|TRBJ2-2|NA|TRBV9|few
CASRMGQNTGELFF
TGTGCCAGCAGGATGGGACAGAACACCGGGGAGCTGTTTTTT
>15|TRBJ2-3|NA|TRBV7-9|NA
CASSLRTDSTDTQYF
TGTGCCAGCAGCCTGAGGACGGACAGCACAGATACGCAGTATTTT
>12|TRBJ1-2|NA|TRBV12-3/TRBV12-4|NA
CASSLGVNGYTF
TGTGCCAGCAGTTTAGGGGTAAATGGCTACACCTTC
>19|TRBJ2-3|TRBD2|TRBV11-2|NA
CASSSSAGTSAISTDTQYF
TGTGCCAGCAGCTCCTCCGCCGGGACTAGCGCCATTAGCACAGATACGCAGTATTTT
>14|TRBJ2-7|NA|TRBV3-1|few
CASSQDGSRSEQYF
TGTGCCAGCAGCCAAGATGGATCCCGCAGCGAGCAGTACTTC
>16|TRBJ1-3|TRBD1|TRBV10-3|NA
CAITHSTGGSGNTIYF
TGTGCCATCACTCATTCGACAGGGGGCTCTGGAAACACCATATATTTT
>17|TRBJ2-5|TRBD2|TRBV4-2|NA
CASSQGRSSGSQETQYF
TGTGCCAGCAGCCAAGGTCGGAGTAGCGGGAGCCAAGAGACCCAGTACTTC
>13|TRBJ2-7|NA|TRBV5-1|NA
CASRVTERYEQYF
TGCGCCAGCAGGGTGACAGAGCGCTACGAGCAGTACTTC
>14|TRBJ2-7|NA|TRBV6-5|few
CASSYQTGSYEQYF
TGTGCCAGCAGTTACCAGACAGGTTCCTACGAGCAGTACTTC
>15|TRBJ2-7|TRBD2|TRBV12-3/TRBV12-4|few
CASSGREGNSYEQYF
TGTGCCAGCAGTGGGAGGGAAGGGAATTCCTACGAGCAGTACTTC
>18|TRBJ2-2|TRBD2|TRBV29-1|NA
CSALGRGASGWFTGELFF
TGCAGCGCCCTCGGGCGGGGGGCCAGCGGGTGGTTCACCGGGGAGCTGTTTTTT
>16|TRBJ2-1|NA|TRBV6-2/TRBV6-3|NA
CASSGLHHSSYNEQFF
TGTGCCAGCAGCGGACTTCATCACAGCTCCTACAATGAGCAGTTCTTC
>14|TRBJ2-1|TRBD1|TRBV7-8|many
CASRGDRLMDEQFF
TGTGCCAGCAGGGGGGACAGGCTTATGGATGAGCAGTTCTTC
>15|TRBJ2-7|NA|TRBV5-1|many
CASSLIKGDNYEQYF
TGCGCCAGCAGCTTGATAAAAGGGGATAACTACGAGCAGTACTTC
>15|TRBJ1-1|NA|TRBV5-1|NA
CASSLESWGDTEAFF
TGCGCCAGCAGCTTGGAAAGCTGGGGGGACACTGAAGCTTTCTTT
>16|TRBJ1-2|NA|TRBV6-5|NA
CASSFSQRGLDYGYTF
TGTGCCAGCAGTTTCTCCCAGCGGGGTTTGGACTATGGCTACACCTTC
>18|TRBJ2-3|TRBD1|TRBV5-1|few
CASSFGTGSGAPRDTQYF
TGCGCCAGCAGCTTCGGGACAGGATCCGGGGCGCCCCGAGATACGCAGTATTTT
>14|TRBJ2-1|TRBD2|TRBV5-1|NA
CASSILAGESEQFF
TGCGCCAGCAGCATCCTAGCGGGAGAGTCTGAGCAGTTCTTC
>16|TRBJ2-1|TRBD2|TRBV25-1|few
CASSESTSGGRNEQFF
TGTGCCAGCAGTGAATCCACTAGCGGGGGGAGGAATGAGCAGTTCTTC
>12|TRBJ1-1|NA|TRBV29-1|few
CSVQDSHTEAFF
TGCAGCGTGCAAGACAGCCACACTGAAGCTTTCTTT